A single sample is the source of the 6 T cell receptor beta chains below, sequenced in a study of blood T cell repertoires in COVID-19. The table came from immunoSEQ multiplex PCR; TCRdb's copy has only in-frame clones and leaves some out. The sample holds about 200,000 clones, about nine tenths seen once. The sample consisted of peripheral blood. The receptors derive from a woman in her 70s with acute or convalescent COVID-19.

The chain employs TRBV2 and TRBJ2-2; D may be TRBD1 (5 bases). V dropped 9 bases and J dropped 4 bases, with 12 bases sitting between them. CDR3 length: 13 amino acids. The germline gives CDR1 SNHLY, CDR2 FYNNEI. This CDR3 reads CARGRDATGELFF. DNA for the CDR3: TGTGCCAGGGGCAGGGATGCCACCGGGGAGCTGTTTTTT.

The chain couples TRBV12-5 to TRBJ1-5; 7 bases are shared with TRBD1. V gave up 1 base and J gave up 9 bases; unmatched junction bases: 0. The CDR3 loop spans 12 amino acids. Germline assignment: CDR1 LGHNT and CDR2 FRNRAP. Here the CDR3 DNA reads TGTGCTAGTGGTTTGGGACAGGGGCCCCAGCATTTT. Translation: CASGLGQGPQHF. Filled out from reference TRBV12-5 and TRBJ1-5, the complete variable domain reads DARVTQTPRHKVTEMGQEVTMRCQPILGHNTVFWYRQTMMQGLELLAYFRNRAPLDDSGMPKDRFSAEMPDATLATLKIQPSEPRDSAVYFCASGLGQGPQHFGDGTRLSIL.

The chain links TRBV5-4 to TRBJ1-1; 8 nucleotides line up with TRBD1. The CDR3 contains 17 residues. Germline CDR1 reads SGHNT; CDR2 reads YYREEE (reference sequence). V was pared by 3 bases and J by 3 bases, with 13 bases of the junction left unmatched. CDR3 bases: TGTGCCAGCAGCTCAGTGCAGGGGGCCGGTAGGTACACTGAAGCTTTCTTT. Protein: CASSSVQGAGRYTEAFF. Full variable domain (missing parts from reference TRBV5-4 and TRBJ1-1): ETGVTQSPTHLIKTRGQQVTLRCSSQSGHNTVSWYQQALGQGPQFIFQYYREEENGRGNFPPRFSGLQFPNYSSELNVNALELDDSALYLCASSSVQGAGRYTEAFFGQGTRLTVV.

This clone showed up just a few times. V usage is TRBV27 and J usage is TRBJ2-1; 9 bases align to TRBD1. CDR3 length: 21 residues. Per the germline V gene, CDR1 is MNHEY and CDR2 is SMNVEV (reference sequence). The ends lost 6 bases at V and 0 bases at J; junction bases unmatched: 21. CDR3 in DNA: TGTGCCAGCAGAATGGTCCAATGGCCGACAGGGGGACCGAGCTCCTACAATGAGCAGTTCTTC. This sequence encodes CASRMVQWPTGGPSSYNEQFF.

As to this clone: This sample includes further DNA sequences coding for the same CDR3. The chain employs TRBV5-1 and TRBJ2-2; no firm D call. Between the trimmed V and J ends, which lost 0 bases and 1 base, there was a span of 4 bases. The CDR3 runs to 14 residues. Per germline, CDR1 SGHRS and CDR2 YFSETQ. DNA of the CDR3: TGCGCCAGCAGCTTGGCCGGGAACACCGGGGAGCTGTTTTTT. Translating it yields CASSLAGNTGELFF.

The gene calls are TRBV4-2 and TRBJ1-6, with D possibly being TRBD1 (5 bases). V lost 0 bases, J lost 14 bases, and 17 bases lay in between. The CDR3 is made up of 15 amino acids. Germline V gene lookup returns CDR1 LGHNA and CDR2 YNFKEQ. The CDR3 bases are TGTGCCAGCAGCCAAGATACAGGCAGTCGGGGGTCCCTCCACTTT. Translation gives CASSQDTGSRGSLHF.